This TCR beta chain was observed in a study of CD4 T cells in relation to SARS-CoV-2 and coronaviruses. Study-wide background: TCR beta CDR3s were sequenced after 10-day antigen culture of PBMCs.

About this clone itself: What it binds is not known.

The length of the CDR3 is 16 residues. Trimming removed 5 bases from V and 2 bases from J, with 19 bases in between. CDR1 is SGHTA and CDR2 is FQGNSA in the germline V gene. The unexposed donors gave CD4+ T cells in 2011-2018, prior to COVID-19. CD4+ T cells were isolated from the cells after around 9 days of culture. Some clones are missing from TCRdb's copy, which holds only in-frame ones; the method was immunoSEQ multiplex PCR. The top ten hold roughly 15% of the sample, which has about 23,000 clones, about four fifths seen once. The chain combines TRBV7-2 with TRBJ2-7; possibly TRBD1 for D (7 bases). The sequenced sample was CD4+ T cells from PBMCs, cultured in vitro. This clonotype was sampled from a human donor in good health. This CDR3 reads CASSLKSGDRAYEQYF. The CDR3 region has the DNA TGTGCCAGCAGCCTAAAGTCGGGGGACAGAGCCTACGAGCAGTACTTC. Together with reference TRBV7-2 and TRBJ2-7, the CDR3 gives the full variable domain: GAGVSQSPSNKVTEKGKDVELRCDPISGHTALYWYRQSLGQGLEFLIYFQGNSAPDKSGLPSDRFSAERTGGSVSTLTIQRTQQEDSAVYLCASSLKSGDRAYEQYFGPGTRLTVT.